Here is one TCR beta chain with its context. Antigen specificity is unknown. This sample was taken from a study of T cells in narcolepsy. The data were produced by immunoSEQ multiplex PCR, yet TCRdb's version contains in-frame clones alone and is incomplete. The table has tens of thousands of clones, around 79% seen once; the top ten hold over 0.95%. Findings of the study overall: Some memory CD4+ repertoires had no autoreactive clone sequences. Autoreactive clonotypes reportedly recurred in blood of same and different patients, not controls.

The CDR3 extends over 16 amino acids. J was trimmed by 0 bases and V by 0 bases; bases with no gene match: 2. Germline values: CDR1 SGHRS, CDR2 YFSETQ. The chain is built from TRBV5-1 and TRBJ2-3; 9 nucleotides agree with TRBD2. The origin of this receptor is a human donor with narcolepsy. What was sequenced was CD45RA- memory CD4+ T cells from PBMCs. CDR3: CASSLATSGSTDTQYF. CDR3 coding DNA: TGCGCCAGCAGCTTGGCCACTAGCGGGAGCACAGATACGCAGTATTTT.